These 3 T cell receptor beta chains originate from one sample sequenced in a study of cytomegalovirus exposure and HLA in healthy donors. PCR primers comprised 60 Vbeta and 13 Jbeta primers. Repertoires were generated with immunoSEQ multiplex PCR, while TCRdb's copy carries only in-frame clones and drops some. The sample shows about 250,000 clones, 80% to 90% of them seen only once. The sample taken for sequencing was PBMCs. Source of these receptors: a girl aged 2 to 10 in good health and CMV-seronegative.

The chain links TRBV7-2 to TRBJ2-7; weak D call: TRBD2 (6 bases). Trimming pared 3 bases from V and 0 bases from J, leaving 6 bases between. CDR3 length: 13 residues. Looked up from germline, CDR1 is SGHTA and CDR2 is FQGNSA. The CDR3, as DNA: TGTGCCAGCAGCTTGACTAGCTCCTACGAGCAGTACTTC. The encoded protein is CASSLTSSYEQYF.

This clone was seen just once. J is TRBJ1-1 and V is TRBV6-1; D ambiguous. CDR3 length equals 11 residues. The V gene's germline CDR1 is MNHNS and CDR2 SASEGT. V was clipped by 5 bases and J by 6 bases, with 7 bases between them. The CDR3 here is CASSRRSEAFF. CDR3 sequence (DNA): TGTGCCAGCAGTAGGAGATCTGAAGCTTTCTTT.

In DNA, the CDR3 is TGTGCCAGCAGCCCACCCGGGACAGTGCAAACTACTGAAGCTTTCTTT. Translated, it gives CASSPPGTVQTTEAFF. V gene TRBV14 combines with J gene TRBJ1-1, with TRBD1 matching over 7 bases. The V gene's germline CDR1 is SGHDN and CDR2 FVKESK. J was trimmed by 5 bases and V by 4 bases; bases with no gene match: 13. The CDR3 is made up of 16 amino acids.